Presented here are 9 T cell receptor beta chains from one specimen sequenced in a study of T cell changes during pregnancy in multiple sclerosis. Assay used: immunoSEQ multiplex PCR; TCRdb lists only in-frame clones, some missing. The table records tens of thousands of clones, 90% to 95% of them present only once. The source material was CD8+ T cells from peripheral blood mononuclear cells, sampled before pregnancy. The source of these receptors is a female donor with multiple sclerosis, enrolled in a pregnancy study.

This clone appeared a single time. The chain combines TRBV27 with TRBJ2-3, with D perhaps matching TRBD2 (5 bases). The CDR3 runs to 13 residues. The germline V and J ends were trimmed by 3 bases and 4 bases, with 8 bases remaining between them. Per germline, CDR1 MNHEY and CDR2 SMNVEV (reference sequence). CDR3 nucleotides: TGTGCCAGCAGTTTTCTGGGAGCAGATACGCAGTATTTT. It codes for CASSFLGADTQYF.

The CDR3, as DNA: TGCGCCAGCAGCTTACAAGATACGCAGTATTTT. Residues: CASSLQDTQYF. The chain uses TRBV5-1 and TRBJ2-3; no clear D gene. Germline CDR1 is SGHRS and CDR2 is YFSETQ. Trimming pared 2 bases from V and 5 bases from J, leaving 3 bases between. The CDR3 sequence is 11 residues long.

The chain recombines TRBV19 with TRBJ2-7; D might be TRBD2 (5 bases). The germline V gene has CDR1 LNHDA and CDR2 SQIVND (reference sequence). The CDR3 extends over 13 amino acids. V dropped 5 bases and J dropped 0 bases, with 8 bases sitting between them. CDR3 DNA sequence: TGTGCCAGTAGTGCCGGGGTCTCCTACGAGCAGTACTTC. Its translation is CASSAGVSYEQYF. Full variable domain (missing parts from reference TRBV19 and TRBJ2-7): DGGITQSPKYLFRKEGQNVTLSCEQNLNHDAMYWYRQDPGQGLRLIYYSQIVNDFQKGDIAEGYSVSREKKESFPLTVTSAQKNPTAFYLCASSAGVSYEQYFGPGTRLTVT.

This chain joins TRBV21-1 and TRBJ1-2. TRBV21-1 represents a pseudogene. The CDR3 is 14 residues long. CDR3 bases: TGTGCCAGCAGCAAAGTCCCGAGGCGTTCTGGCTACACCTTC. Translated, it gives CASSKVPRRSGYTF.

In its sample, this clone was seen a few times. This chain uses TRBV19 with TRBJ2-7, with TRBD1 as a possible D gene (6 bases). The CDR3 sequence is 12 residues long. The germline V gene encodes CDR1 LNHDA and CDR2 SQIVND (reference sequence). With 5 bases removed from V and 6 bases from J, the gap between germline ends came to 11 bases. In nucleotides, the CDR3 is TGTGCCAGTAGTCCCAGGGGCACCGAGCAGTACTTC. It translates to CASSPRGTEQYF.

This chain joins TRBV11-2 and TRBJ2-3; 8 bases align to TRBD2. Trimming cost V 3 bases and J 2 bases; bases outside gene matches: 7. This CDR3 region has 16 residues. Germline V gene sequence: CDR1 SGHAT, CDR2 FQNNGV. CDR3 region: CASSFGLAPLTDTQYF. In DNA form, the CDR3 reads TGTGCCAGCAGCTTTGGACTAGCACCCCTCACAGATACGCAGTATTTT.

This sequence joins TRBV5-1 and TRBJ2-5; 10 bases fit TRBD2. Germline lookup yields CDR1 SGHRS and CDR2 YFSETQ. The V segment lost 0 bases and the J segment 1 base; nucleotides outside the gene matches: 3. This CDR3 comprises 16 residues. The CDR3 DNA reads as TGCGCCAGCAGCTTGGCACTAGCGGGGCCCCAAGAGACCCAGTACTTC. Translating it yields CASSLALAGPQETQYF. Supplemented by reference TRBV5-1 and TRBJ2-5, the full variable domain reads KAGVTQTPRYLIKTRGQQVTLSCSPISGHRSVSWYQQTPGQGLQFLFEYFSETQRNKGNFPGRFSGRQFSNSRSEMNVSTLELGDSALYLCASSLALAGPQETQYFGPGTRLLVL.

The V gene is TRBV2, the J gene TRBJ2-3; D is perhaps TRBD1 (6 bases). Per the germline V gene, CDR1 is SNHLY and CDR2 is FYNNEI. This CDR3 has 12 amino acids. Trimming left V 11 bases short and J 6 bases short, with 15 bases between. The CDR3 DNA sequence: TGTGCCGTCCTAATAAGGGGGGATACGCAGTATTTT. This gives the protein CAVLIRGDTQYF.

The chain has TRBV7-6 and TRBJ2-5; TRBD2 is a possible D gene (6 bases). V was pared by 4 bases and J by 5 bases, with 11 bases between. The germline gives CDR1 SGHVS, CDR2 FNYEAQ. The length of the CDR3 is 13 residues. The CDR3 DNA sequence: TGTGCCAGCAGCTCCCACGGGGGTGAGACCCAGTACTTC. Its translation is CASSSHGGETQYF.